The text below deals with one T cell receptor (beta chain). Its antigen is undetermined. The table came from immunoSEQ multiplex PCR; TCRdb's copy has only in-frame clones and leaves some out. The table records under 100,000 clones, less than 85% of them present only once. CDR1 and CDR2 from the germline V gene are LNHDA and SQIVND (reference sequence). The CDR3 has 14 residues. This specimen belongs to a study of OX40 agonist ivuxolimab in advanced cancers. Study summary: Partial responses occurred in three patients (one hepatocellular carcinoma, two cutaneous melanoma).

Study-level points and caveats: Expanded peripheral T-cell antigen specificity went undetermined. Among T cells, CD8+ cells averaged more expanded clones than CD4+ cells. Dosing at 0.1 to 3.0 mg/kg was accompanied by clonal expansion of CD4+ and CD8+ blood T cells by week 6.

This TCR was sampled from an adult with an advanced solid tumor such as melanoma, head and neck, liver or kidney cancer. The specimen comprised CD4+ or CD8+ T cells sorted from blood, sampled in a trial of the OX40 agonist ivuxolimab. The V gene is TRBV19, the J gene TRBJ2-5; no definite D call. The last part of the DNA fits TRBJ2-7 better; the J call may be wrong. The CDR3 DNA reads TGTGCCAGTAGTATTGGATCTACCCGATACGAGCAGTACTTC. This translates into CASSIGSTRYEQYF.